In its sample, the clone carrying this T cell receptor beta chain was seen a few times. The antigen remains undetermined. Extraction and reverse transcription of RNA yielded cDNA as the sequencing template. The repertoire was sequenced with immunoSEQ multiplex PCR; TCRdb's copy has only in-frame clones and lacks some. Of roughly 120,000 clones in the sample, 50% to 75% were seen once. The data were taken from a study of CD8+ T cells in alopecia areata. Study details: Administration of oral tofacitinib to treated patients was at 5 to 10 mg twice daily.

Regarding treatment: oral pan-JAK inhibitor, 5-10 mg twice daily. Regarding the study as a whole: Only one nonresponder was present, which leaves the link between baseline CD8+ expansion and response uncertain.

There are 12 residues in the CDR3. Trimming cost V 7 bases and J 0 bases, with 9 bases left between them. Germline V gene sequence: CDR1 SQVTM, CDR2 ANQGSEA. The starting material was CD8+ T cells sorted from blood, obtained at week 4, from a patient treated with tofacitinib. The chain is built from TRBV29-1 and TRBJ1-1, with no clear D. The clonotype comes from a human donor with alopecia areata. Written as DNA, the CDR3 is TGCAGCGCCTGGGAGCTGAACACTGAAGCTTTCTTT. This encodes CSAWELNTEAFF.